This TCR beta chain was captured by sequencing in a study of identical twins. This clonotype was observed many times. MiXCR was run by TCRdb on the 5' RACE reads, yielding one entry per CDR3 protein. The sample consists of about 240,000 distinct CDR3 sequences, approximately 10% of them appearing once. The receptor was isolated from a man aged 50-60 years in good health. The sample comprised memory T cells sorted from blood.

The CDR3 sequence is CASSGTFETQYF. CDR3 DNA: TGTGCCAGCAGTGGGACGTTCGAGACCCAGTACTTC. This chain uses TRBV12-3 or TRBV12-4 with TRBJ2-5; D is possibly TRBD1 or TRBD2 (5 bases each). Trimming took off 5 bases at V and 5 bases at J, with 9 bases between the two ends. This CDR3 spans 12 amino acids.